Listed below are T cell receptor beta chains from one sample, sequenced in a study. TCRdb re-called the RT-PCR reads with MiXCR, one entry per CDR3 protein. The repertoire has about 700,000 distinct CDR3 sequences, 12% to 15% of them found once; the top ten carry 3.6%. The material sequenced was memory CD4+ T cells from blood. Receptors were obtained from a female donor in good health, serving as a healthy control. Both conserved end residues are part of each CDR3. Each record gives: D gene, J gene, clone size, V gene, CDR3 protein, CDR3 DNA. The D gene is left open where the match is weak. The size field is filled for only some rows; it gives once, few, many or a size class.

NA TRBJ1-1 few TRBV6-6 CASSTSTGAGNTEAFF TGTGCCAGCAGTACCTCGACAGGCGCGGGGAACACTGAAGCTTTCTTT
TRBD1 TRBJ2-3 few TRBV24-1 CATSDLSVGATGGVADTQYF TGTGCCACCAGTGATTTATCTGTGGGCGCGACAGGGGGAGTGGCAGATACGCAGTATTTT
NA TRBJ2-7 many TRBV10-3 CAISFDGYEQYF TGTGCCATCAGTTTCGACGGGTACGAGCAGTACTTC
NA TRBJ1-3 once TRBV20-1 CSARRFSGNTIYF TGCAGTGCTAGGAGATTCTCTGGAAACACCATATATTTT
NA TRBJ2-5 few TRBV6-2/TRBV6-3 CASAPVDETQYF TGTGCCAGCGCCCCTGTTGATGAGACCCAGTACTTC
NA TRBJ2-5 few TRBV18 CASSSPQLTVQETQYF TGTGCCAGCTCATCGCCCCAGCTGACGGTCCAAGAGACCCAGTACTTC
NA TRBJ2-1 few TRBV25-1 CASRQLGNEQFF TGTGCCAGCAGACAACTAGGAAATGAGCAGTTCTTC
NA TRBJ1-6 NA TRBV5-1 CASSLVPTGGNSPLHF TGCGCCAGCAGCTTGGTCCCGACAGGCGGGAATTCACCCCTCCACTTT
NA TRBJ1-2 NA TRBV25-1 CASSDRTAGGYTF TGTGCCAGCAGTGATCGGACAGCCGGCGGCTACACCTTC
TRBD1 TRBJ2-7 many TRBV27 CASRIPGQGMREQYF TGTGCCAGCAGGATCCCGGGACAGGGGATGAGGGAGCAGTACTTC
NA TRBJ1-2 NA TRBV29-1 CSVGKGYTF TGCAGCGTTGGAAAGGGCTACACCTTC
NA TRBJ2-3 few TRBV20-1 CSARGRPRQDTDTQYF TGCAGTGCTAGAGGAAGGCCCCGCCAAGACACAGATACGCAGTATTTT
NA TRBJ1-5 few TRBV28 CASVQGSNQPQHF TGTGCCAGTGTGCAGGGGAGCAATCAGCCCCAGCATTTT
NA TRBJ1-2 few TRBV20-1 CRAPDSQQTANYGYTF TGCAGGGCCCCCGATTCTCAACAGACCGCTAACTATGGCTACACCTTC
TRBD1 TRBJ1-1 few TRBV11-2 CASSFDRDNTEAFF TGTGCCAGCAGCTTCGACAGGGATAACACTGAAGCTTTCTTT
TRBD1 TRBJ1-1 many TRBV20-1 CSAKGGAGTEAFF TGCAGTGCCAAAGGGGGCGCGGGAACTGAAGCTTTCTTT